This T cell receptor (beta chain) stems from a study of shared clonotypes between healthy human individuals. The study's findings and limits: Relative to their counterparts shared across all four donors, non-shared clonotypes exhibited diminished generation probabilities. The study drew on few donors, limiting represented genetic and exposure-history diversity.

Repertoires were generated with immunoSEQ multiplex PCR, while TCRdb's copy carries only in-frame clones and drops some. The sample includes 600,000 to 750,000 clones, roughly 91% of them seen just once. This CDR3 contains 16 residues. The ends were cut back, 0 bases at V and 1 base at J, with 14 bases in the middle. Germline V lookup: CDR1 SGHRS, CDR2 YFSETQ. Adult Caucasians living in Nashville, Tennessee made up all of the donors. With regard to this clone: The antigen is not known.

The V gene is TRBV5-1, the J gene TRBJ2-7, with D tentatively TRBD1 (6 bases). The sequence was collected from a man younger than 35 in good health. Some clones in this sample may be carry-over from other donors' samples. Specimen: memory CD8+ T cells from PBMCs. The sample's subset: CD45RO+ cells pooled with CCR7-negative TemRA cells. The CDR3 region is CASSLVMAGASYEQYF. In DNA, the CDR3 is TGCGCCAGCAGCTTGGTAATGGCAGGGGCATCCTACGAGCAGTACTTC.